This passage covers 25 T cell receptor beta chains from one sample sequenced in a study of response to subunit inactivated influenza vaccine. TCRdb recomputed calls from the RT-PCR reads with MiXCR, one row per CDR3 protein. The sample contains more than 700,000 distinct CDR3 sequences, 21% of which appear only once. The source material was PBMCs from blood, sampled 4 to 6 days after vaccination. The receptor source for this set is a man in his fifties who received an inactivated influenza vaccine.

This chain links TRBV10-3 with TRBJ2-1; D unresolved. Per germline, CDR1 ENHRY and CDR2 SYGVKD. CDR3 length: 13 residues. Trimming cost V 3 bases and J 11 bases, with 14 bases left between them. The CDR3 region has the DNA TGTGCCATCAGTGAAACTTTGAGGCAACAGCAGTTCTTC. It codes for CAISETLRQQQFF.

The chain has TRBV12-3 or TRBV12-4 and TRBJ2-1, with 8 bases fitting TRBD2. Trimming cost V 9 bases and J 5 bases; bases outside gene matches: 3. This CDR3 region has 12 residues. The CDR3 sequence is CASHSGNNEQFF. Written as DNA, the CDR3 is TGTGCCAGTCATAGCGGGAACAATGAGCAGTTCTTC.

The chain carries TRBV15 and TRBJ2-5, with D perhaps TRBD1 or TRBD2 (6 bases each). CDR3 size: 13 residues. V dropped 5 bases and J dropped 3 bases, with 10 bases sitting between them. Germline V gene data show CDR1 as LNHNV and CDR2 as YYDKDF (reference sequence). The CDR3 region has the DNA TGTGCCACCAGCGGAGGGGGGAAAGAGACCCAGTACTTC. Encoded protein: CATSGGGKETQYF.

This clonotype has just a few counts. The J gene is TRBJ2-2, the V gene TRBV7-9; D is possibly TRBD2 (6 bases). CDR3 length equals 15 residues. The germline V and J ends were trimmed by 8 bases and 0 bases, with 13 bases remaining between them. Germline CDR1 reads SEHNR; CDR2 reads FQNEAQ (reference sequence). DNA of the CDR3: TGTGCCAGCCCGGGGGAGCGGCCGAACACCGGGGAGCTGTTTTTT. It specifies CASPGERPNTGELFF. The whole variable domain, remainder taken from reference TRBV7-9 and TRBJ2-2, is DTGVSQNPRHKITKRGQNVTFRCDPISEHNRLYWYRQTLGQGPEFLTYFQNEAQLEKSRLLSDRFSAERPKGSFSTLEIQRTEQGDSAMYLCASPGERPNTGELFFGEGSRLTVL.

On this clonotype itself: One end of the junction fails to match germline, which may point to a read error. The chain employs TRBV3-1 and TRBJ2-7; tentative D call: TRBD2 (6 bases). CDR3 length equals 15 residues. In germline, CDR1 is LGHDT, CDR2 YNNKEL (reference sequence). CDR3 sequence (DNA): TGTGCCTGCAGCCAAGTGGGAGGCCCCTCCTACGAGCAGTACTTC. Translating it yields CACSQVGGPSYEQYF.

This clonotype was seen only a few times. The V call is TRBV25-1, the J call TRBJ1-2; a possible D gene is TRBD1 (6 bases). With 4 bases removed from V and 4 bases from J, the gap between germline ends came to 10 bases. The CDR3 extends over 13 amino acids. Germline CDR1 and CDR2: MGHDK and SYGVNS. CDR3 in DNA: TGTGCCAGCAGTGTGGACAGAGGCTATGGCTACACCTTC. Protein: CASSVDRGYGYTF.

With regard to this clonotype: The conserved phenylalanine or tryptophan normally closing the CDR3 is absent here, so this likely arose from a read error. It is unclear where the CDR3 begins or ends on the DNA, so no DNA is shown, and the CDR3 is as TCRdb lists it. The rearrangement joins TRBV6-5 to TRBJ2-7; no check of the table's D call, TRBD1, against the DNA was made. 14 amino acids form the CDR3, both terminal residues included. Germline assignment: CDR1 MNHEY and CDR2 SVGAGI. CDR3 protein: CASSSRQARSPMAL.

This clonotype was observed a few times. The J gene is TRBJ1-5, the V gene TRBV6-1; the D gene is possibly TRBD1 (5 bases). Germline-derived CDR1 and CDR2 are MNHNS and SASEGT. Between the trimmed V and J ends, which lost 2 bases and 9 bases, there was a span of 14 bases. The CDR3 runs to 14 residues. CDR3 region: CASSEIAGVPPQHF. CDR3 sequence (DNA): TGTGCCAGCAGTGAAATCGCGGGGGTTCCGCCCCAGCATTTT.

The chain uses TRBV12-3 or TRBV12-4 and TRBJ2-3; 9 nucleotides align to TRBD2. This CDR3 comprises 17 residues. V dropped 6 bases and J dropped 4; count of bases not matched to a gene: 14. In DNA, the CDR3 is TGTGCCAGCAGCCACTCCCGGTCTAGCGGGACCGCAGATACGCAGTATTTT. Translation: CASSHSRSSGTADTQYF.

V and J are TRBV5-5 and TRBJ2-5; tentative D call: TRBD1 (5 bases). From germline, CDR1 is SGHKS and CDR2 YYEKEE (reference sequence). V lost 0 bases and J lost 6, with 12 bases in between. This CDR3 has 14 residues. CDR3 nucleotide sequence: TGTGCCAGCAGCTTGGTAGACAGCTTTCAGACCCAGTACTTC. This codes for CASSLVDSFQTQYF.

This clonotype was seen more than once but under ten times. The chain links TRBV15 to TRBJ2-7, with 9 bases that match TRBD2. This CDR3 has 13 residues. V gave up 4 bases and J gave up 4 bases; unmatched junction bases: 2. The germline V gene encodes CDR1 LNHNV and CDR2 YYDKDF (reference sequence). The CDR3 reads CATSIGLAYEQYF. DNA of the CDR3: TGTGCCACCAGCATTGGACTAGCGTACGAGCAGTACTTC.

This chain links TRBV20-1 with TRBJ2-7; 7 nucleotides match TRBD2. This CDR3 region has 15 residues. V was pared by 0 bases and J by 0 bases, with 5 bases of the junction left unmatched. Germline-derived CDR1 and CDR2 are DFQATT and SNEGSKA (reference sequence). CDR3 sequence reads: CSARDRTGGSYEQYF. The DNA for the CDR3 is TGCAGTGCTAGAGATAGGACGGGGGGCTCCTACGAGCAGTACTTC.

V is TRBV4-2 and J is TRBJ2-3; possibly TRBD2 for D (5 bases). The CDR3 spans 16 residues. The germline CDR1 and CDR2 sequences are LGHNA and YNFKEQ. Trimming shortened V by 1 base and J by 0 bases, and 11 bases separated the two germline ends. CDR3 residues: CASSQGVRVSTDTQYF. The CDR3 DNA sequence: TGTGCCAGCAGCCAAGGCGTGAGGGTTAGCACAGATACGCAGTATTTT.

V gene TRBV12-3 or TRBV12-4 combines with J gene TRBJ2-1; 9 nucleotides align to TRBD2. This CDR3 is built from 15 residues. The V and J ends lost 3 bases and 5 bases, in that order; junction bases with no gene match: 5. In nucleotides, the CDR3 is TGTGCCAGCAGTTTTCGACTAGCGGCCAACAATGAGCAGTTCTTC. This gives the protein CASSFRLAANNEQFF.

The rearrangement links TRBV5-1 to TRBJ1-1; no definite D call. Between the trimmed V and J ends, which lost 4 bases and 3 bases, there was a span of 16 bases. This CDR3 spans 15 amino acids. Germline V CDR1 and CDR2: SGHRS, YFSETQ. The CDR3 sequence: CASSKASGVDTEAFF. CDR3 in DNA: TGCGCCAGCAGCAAAGCGTCCGGCGTGGACACTGAAGCTTTCTTT.

This clonotype was detected many times. The chain combines TRBV12-3 or TRBV12-4 with TRBJ2-7; D is uncertain. The CDR3 is 12 amino acids. The V end lost 6 bases, the J end lost 3 bases, and 9 bases lay between the germline ends. This CDR3 reads CASSLSLYEQYF. The CDR3 nucleotides are TGTGCCAGCAGCCTCTCCCTCTACGAGCAGTACTTC.

The table lists this clonotype with a few counts. The chain uses TRBV11-1 and TRBJ2-3; 8 bases map to TRBD1. Germline V gene sequence: CDR1 SGHAT, CDR2 FQDESV (reference sequence). The trim removed 5 bases at V and 6 bases at J, leaving 19 bases unmatched. The CDR3 sequence is 18 residues long. This CDR3 is CASSRRSRDRSYTDTQYF. The CDR3 region has the DNA TGTGCCAGCAGCCGACGGTCCCGGGACAGGTCTTACACTGATACGCAGTATTTT.

The chain is built from TRBV5-1 and TRBJ2-7; no definite D call. CDR3 length: 14 residues. Germline assignment: CDR1 SGHRS and CDR2 YFSETQ. Trimming shortened V by 2 bases and J by 1 base, and 10 bases separated the two germline ends. CDR3 bases: TGCGCCAGCAGCTTCGGGTCAGGTTCCTACGAGCAGTACTTC. Translated: CASSFGSGSYEQYF.

This chain links TRBV20-1 with TRBJ1-1, with unresolved D. CDR3 length equals 13 residues. Germline loops: CDR1 DFQATT, CDR2 SNEGSKA (reference sequence). Trimming removed 0 bases from V and 3 bases from J, with 8 bases in between. The CDR3: CSARDSWDTEAFF. The CDR3 region has the DNA TGCAGTGCTAGAGATTCATGGGACACTGAAGCTTTCTTT.

This clonotype was counted at least ten times. The chain combines TRBV6-1 with TRBJ2-5; 8 bases match TRBD2. Germline CDR1 and CDR2: MNHNS and SASEGT. The CDR3 consists of 14 residues. Trimming cost V 6 bases and J 2 bases; bases outside gene matches: 5. In nucleotides, the CDR3 is TGTGCCAGCAGACTAAGCGGGGGACAAGAGACCCAGTACTTC. Its protein product is CASRLSGGQETQYF.

This clonotype was seen more than once but under ten times. The genes are TRBV20-1 and TRBJ2-3; either TRBD1 or TRBD2 may supply D (6 bases each). The CDR3 has 17 residues. Trimming left V 1 base short and J 5 bases short, with 22 bases between. Germline values: CDR1 DFQATT, CDR2 SNEGSKA (reference sequence). The DNA for the CDR3 is TGCAGTGCTAGAGCCGGGACTCGACTAGGGGGACGAGATACGCAGTATTTT. Its protein is CSARAGTRLGGRDTQYF.

V usage is TRBV4-3 and J usage is TRBJ1-2, with D unclear. This CDR3 contains 17 residues. The germline V gene encodes CDR1 LGHNA and CDR2 YSLEER. With 0 bases removed from V and 4 bases from J, the gap between germline ends came to 18 bases. This chain's CDR3 is CASSQDINEVPGYGYTF. CDR3 nucleotides: TGCGCCAGCAGCCAAGATATTAACGAGGTTCCCGGCTATGGCTACACCTTC.

This clonotype has a count of ten or more. This chain connects TRBV29-1 to TRBJ2-1; 8 bases line up with TRBD2. V shed 5 bases and J 9 bases; nucleotides not matched to a gene: 6. The germline V gene has CDR1 SQVTM and CDR2 ANQGSEA. CDR3 length: 12 residues. CDR3 sequence reads: CSVKGLAVEQFF. The CDR3 nucleotides read TGCAGCGTTAAAGGACTAGCTGTTGAGCAGTTCTTC.

This clonotype has only a few counts. The J gene is TRBJ1-5, the V gene TRBV10-3, with D maybe TRBD1 (6 bases). CDR3 size: 16 residues. Germline V CDR1 and CDR2: ENHRY, SYGVKD. The V and J ends lost 0 bases and 5 bases respectively, with 14 bases between them. The chain's CDR3 is CAISESRGGLDQPQHF. Here the CDR3 DNA reads TGTGCCATCAGTGAGTCGAGAGGGGGATTGGATCAGCCCCAGCATTTT.

Points on this clonotype: One end of the junction fails to match germline, which may point to a read error. The CDR3 DNA sequence: TGCAGTGCCAGAGGATCGGGACTAGCCCGAGACTTT. Translating it yields CSARGSGLARDF. V gene TRBV20-1 combines with J gene TRBJ2-3; 9 nucleotides agree with TRBD2. The CDR3 is made up of 12 amino acids. Germline V gives CDR1 DFQATT, CDR2 SNEGSKA (reference sequence).